The rows below give T cell receptor beta chains drawn from one sample of a study of T cell responses to AZD1222 COVID-19 vaccine. Generated by immunoSEQ multiplex PCR, the TCRdb table keeps only in-frame clones and is missing some. The sample consists of around 100,000 clones, around 94% of them appearing once. Sample: peripheral blood, taken on day 0 of AZD1222 vaccination. The receptor source for this set is an adult in good health. Both conserved end residues are part of each CDR3. A D gene is named only where the DNA matches it firmly. Rows may omit the clone size; those that give it use once, few, many or a size class.

>NA|TRBJ1-5|TRBV28|NA
TGTGCCAGCAGTCCCCTCGGGGGTCTGGCTCGGAATCAGCCCCAGCATTTT
CASSPLGGLARNQPQHF
>NA|TRBJ1-2|TRBV5-1|NA
TGCGCCAGCAGCTTGGGGGGGTCGACTGGCACCTTC
CASSLGGSTGTF
>NA|TRBJ2-6|TRBV28|NA
TGTGCCAGCAGTGGCCCTGGGGGGTCTGGGGCCAACGTCCTGACTTTC
CASSGPGGSGANVLTF
>NA|TRBJ2-7|TRBV29-1|NA
TGCAGCGTTGCAGGTGCCTCCTACGAGCAGTACTTC
CSVAGASYEQYF
>once|TRBJ2-7|TRBV18|TRBD2
TGTGCCAGCTCACCCCCTTTTAGCGGGAGGAAATCCTACGAGCAGTACTTC
CASSPPFSGRKSYEQYF
>NA|TRBJ2-3|TRBV7-2|TRBD2
TGTGCCAGCAGCTTAGAGCCTAGCGGGGGGGGAAGTACGCAGTATTTT
CASSLEPSGGGSTQYF
>NA|TRBJ1-1|TRBV6-5|NA
TGTGCCAGCAGGAAAAGGGACTTGAATTCTGAAGCTTTCTTT
CASRKRDLNSEAFF
>once|TRBJ1-1|TRBV5-6|NA
TGTGCCAGCAGTTTGAACACTGAAGCTTTCTTT
CASSLNTEAFF
>NA|TRBJ1-2|TRBV9|TRBD1
TGTGCCAGCAGCGCACAGGGGGCTATTCTCACTAACTATGGCTACACCTTC
CASSAQGAILTNYGYTF
>NA|TRBJ1-5|TRBV7-9|NA
TGTGCCAGCGCAGTTGGGGGCAATCAGCCCCAGCATTTT
CASAVGGNQPQHF
>NA|TRBJ1-1|TRBV7-8|NA
TGTGCCAGCAGCATATGGGACAAAACGAACACTGAAGCTTTCTTT
CASSIWDKTNTEAFF
>NA|TRBJ2-1|TRBV28|NA
TGTGCCAGCAGTTCGAACTACAATGAGCAGTTCTTC
CASSSNYNEQFF
>NA|TRBJ2-4|TRBV6-5|TRBD1
TGTGCCAGCAGGAGTCAGGGGGCGGCCAAAAACATTCAGTACTTC
CASRSQGAAKNIQYF
>NA|TRBJ2-3|TRBV28|NA
TGTGCCAGCAGTCAGAACACCATCGGAACCTGGGGGGATACGCAGTATTTT
CASSQNTIGTWGDTQYF
>NA|TRBJ2-7|TRBV7-8|NA
TGTGCCAGCAGCTCCCGAGCCTACGAGCAGTACTTC
CASSSRAYEQYF
>NA|TRBJ2-7|TRBV19|NA
TGTGCCAGTAGCCGGTCACGGCAGTACTTC
CASSRSRQYF
>once|TRBJ1-6|TRBV2|NA
TGTGCCAGCAGTGTTGACAGACTCCTCTCTTATAATTCACCCCTCCACTTT
CASSVDRLLSYNSPLHF
>NA|TRBJ2-3|TRBV5-4|TRBD2
TGTGCCAGCAGCGAACTAGCGGGGGGTGTAGATACGCAGTATTTT
CASSELAGGVDTQYF
>NA|TRBJ1-6|TRBV28|NA
TGTGCCAGCAGTTCCACAGGAACTAATTCACCCCTCCACTTT
CASSSTGTNSPLHF
>NA|TRBJ1-4|TRBV2|TRBD1
TGTGCCAGCATCCGAGGACAGGGACTAAGGGAAAAACTGTTTTTT
CASIRGQGLREKLFF
>NA|TRBJ2-7|TRBV6-6|NA
TGTGCCAGCAGTCCCCCCCCCGGGCTTCCAACTAAATACGAGCAGTACTTC
CASSPPPGLPTKYEQYF
>NA|TRBJ1-1|TRBV5-5|NA
TGTGCCAGCAGCTTGCGTAGCATAAGACAGTCTATGAACACTGAAGCTTTCTTT
CASSLRSIRQSMNTEAFF
>NA|TRBJ2-7|TRBV4-1|TRBD1
TGCGCCAGCAGCCAAGATGGACAGGGGTTCAGCGAGCAGTACTTC
CASSQDGQGFSEQYF
>NA|TRBJ1-3|TRBV5-1|NA
TGCGCCAGCAGCTTGGCCGGGGTTGGAAACACCATATATTTT
CASSLAGVGNTIYF
>NA|TRBJ1-2|TRBV11-3|NA
TGTGCCAGCAGCTTTGAGCCCTTTAACTATGGCTACACCTTC
CASSFEPFNYGYTF
>NA|TRBJ1-1|TRBV10-3|NA
TGTGCCATCAGTGAGTCCGCCAGGGCGGGGAACACTGAAGCTTTCTTT
CAISESARAGNTEAFF